A single sample gave rise to the 14 T cell receptor beta chains below, sequenced in a study of chemoradiotherapy in HPV16-positive cancers. Libraries were prepared by immunoSEQ multiplex PCR; TCRdb keeps only in-frame clonotypes and omits some of them. The sample carries some 3,400 clones, about 85% recorded once. The starting material was tumor tissue, obtained from a patient who underwent chemoradiotherapy. Every receptor here comes from a human donor with HPV-associated anogenital cancer.

The chain joins TRBV5-4 to TRBJ1-2; D is unresolved. V gave up 3 bases and J gave up 5 bases, with 11 bases separating them. Germline V CDR1 and CDR2: SGHNT, YYREEE (reference sequence). CDR3 length equals 13 residues. The CDR3 spells CASSSDGDYGYTF. In DNA form, the CDR3 reads TGTGCCAGCAGCTCTGACGGAGATTATGGCTACACCTTC.

The chain uses TRBV14 and TRBJ2-5, with a possible D match to TRBD2 (6 bases). V lost 4 bases, J lost 7 bases, and 16 bases lay in between. This CDR3 contains 14 residues. CDR1 SGHDN and CDR2 FVKESK come from the germline V gene. In DNA form, the CDR3 reads TGTGCCAGCAGCCCCGCGGGGAACGGGGCGACCCAGTACTTC. Translating gives CASSPAGNGATQYF.

V is TRBV2 and J is TRBJ1-4; D is unclear. The ends were cut back, 6 bases at V and 7 bases at J, with 12 bases in the middle. Germline CDR1 and CDR2: SNHLY and FYNNEI. CDR3 size: 13 residues. In DNA form, the CDR3 reads TGTGCCAGCAGCCCAACCCGAGTTGAAAAACTGTTTTTT. Protein product: CASSPTRVEKLFF.

The V and J genes are TRBV4-2 and TRBJ1-2; 7 bases are shared with TRBD1. In germline, CDR1 is LGHNA, CDR2 YNFKEQ. The CDR3 has 13 amino acids. Trimming cost V 2 bases and J 4 bases; bases outside gene matches: 1. The DNA for the CDR3 is TGTGCCAGCAGCCAATGGGACAGCTATGGCTACACCTTC. It is translated as CASSQWDSYGYTF.

The chain has TRBV29-1 and TRBJ1-2, with TRBD1 matching 10 bases. The V segment lost 6 bases and the J segment 7 bases; nucleotides outside the gene matches: 8. Germline V lookup: CDR1 SQVTM, CDR2 ANQGSEA. This CDR3 is 13 amino acids long. DNA for the CDR3: TGCAGCGTGGCGGGGACAGGGGAAGGTGGCTACACCTTC. Its translation is CSVAGTGEGGYTF. The entire variable domain, with the rest obtained from reference TRBV29-1 and TRBJ1-2, is as follows: SAVISQKPSRDICQRGTSLTIQCQVDSQVTMMFWYRQQPGQSLTLIATANQGSEATYESGFVIDKFPISRPNLTFSTLTVSNMSPEDSSIYLCSVAGTGEGGYTFGSGTRLTVV.

This clone was counted between two and nine times. V is TRBV29-1 and J is TRBJ2-7; a possible D gene is TRBD1 (6 bases). The CDR3 is 14 residues long. Germline CDR1 and CDR2: SQVTM and ANQGSEA. Trimming took 1 base from V and 2 from J, leaving 12 bases between them. The chain's CDR3 is CSVEARDNPYEQYF. The CDR3, as DNA: TGCAGCGTTGAAGCCCGGGACAACCCCTACGAGCAGTACTTC.

V usage is TRBV15 and J usage is TRBJ2-3; D is possibly TRBD2 (5 bases). Trimming stripped 4 bases from V and 2 bases from J, with 13 bases between. Germline values: CDR1 LNHNV, CDR2 YYDKDF (reference sequence). The CDR3 length is 15 residues. CDR3 protein: CATSKGLLLTDTQYF. The CDR3 nucleotides read TGTGCCACCAGCAAAGGACTCTTACTCACAGATACGCAGTATTTT.

This chain connects TRBV4-1 to TRBJ2-5, with D perhaps TRBD2 (5 bases). V lost 0 bases to trimming and J lost 5 bases, with 13 bases between them. The CDR3 totals 15 residues. Germline V gene lookup returns CDR1 MGHRA and CDR2 YSYEKL. CDR3 in DNA: TGCGCCAGCAGCCAAGATGGACTCACCCAGGAGACCCAGTACTTC. Translating gives CASSQDGLTQETQYF.

The J gene is TRBJ2-3, the V gene TRBV2, with 10 bases fitting TRBD2. V trimming: 6 bases; J trimming: 3 bases; junction bases outside the gene matches: 6. This CDR3 contains 15 residues. Per germline, CDR1 SNHLY and CDR2 FYNNEI. In DNA, the CDR3 is TGTGCCAGCAGGGCCCGACTAGCGGGTACAGATACGCAGTATTTT. This encodes CASRARLAGTDTQYF.

The rearrangement links TRBV28 to TRBJ1-5; 12 nucleotides align to TRBD1. Germline V gives CDR1 MDHEN, CDR2 SYDVKM. CDR3 length equals 16 residues. V trimming: 3 bases; J trimming: 6 bases; junction bases outside the gene matches: 6. Written as DNA, the CDR3 is TGTGCCAGCAGTTTGTCCGGGACAGGGGGCTTTCAGCCCCAGCATTTT. Translating it yields CASSLSGTGGFQPQHF.

The rearrangement uses TRBV10-3 and TRBJ1-1; no definite D call. Germline CDR1 ENHRY, CDR2 SYGVKD. Trimming took off 5 bases at V and 1 base at J, with 17 bases between the two ends. This CDR3 is 16 amino acids long. CDR3 amino acids: CAISPRAGKGNTEAFF. CDR3 coding DNA: TGTGCCATCAGTCCCCGGGCGGGCAAAGGGAACACTGAAGCTTTCTTT.

The chain uses TRBV11-2 and TRBJ2-2; either TRBD1 or TRBD2 may fit D (6 bases each). This CDR3 contains 15 residues. The V gene's germline CDR1 is SGHAT and CDR2 FQNNGV. The V end lost 3 bases, the J end lost 0 bases, and 8 bases lay between the germline ends. CDR3 sequence reads: CASSFGGANTGELFF. DNA for the CDR3: TGTGCCAGCAGCTTCGGGGGCGCGAACACCGGGGAGCTGTTTTTT.

V is TRBV28 and J is TRBJ1-1; tentatively, D is TRBD1 (5 bases). V dropped 9 bases and J dropped 10 bases, with 18 bases sitting between them. Per germline, CDR1 MDHEN and CDR2 SYDVKM. The CDR3 has 12 residues. The CDR3 nucleotides are TGTGCCAGTCACTTGTCGGGGCGCGGAGCTTTCTTT. Residues: CASHLSGRGAFF.

This chain links TRBV7-3 with TRBJ1-5; TRBD1 might be the D (5 bases). CDR3 length: 19 residues. With 1 base removed from V and 0 bases from J, the gap between germline ends came to 19 bases. CDR1 is SGHTA and CDR2 is FQGTGA in the germline V gene. CDR3 protein: CASSLIGIGAVYSNQPQHF. The CDR3, as DNA: TGTGCCAGCAGCTTAATTGGTATCGGGGCGGTTTATAGCAATCAGCCCCAGCATTTT.